Shown below are 10 T cell receptor beta chains from a single sample sequenced in a study of blood T cell repertoires in COVID-19. Generated by immunoSEQ multiplex PCR, the TCRdb table keeps only in-frame clones and is missing some. The sample carries hundreds of thousands of clones, approximately 84% recorded once. The specimen sequenced was peripheral blood. Receptors originate from a woman of 80 years or more with acute or convalescent COVID-19.

The chain carries TRBV5-8 and TRBJ2-5, with D uncertain. Trimming cost V 4 bases and J 9 bases, with 10 bases left between them. CDR3 length: 11 residues. Germline V gives CDR1 SGHTS, CDR2 YDEGEE. The DNA of the CDR3 is TGTGCCAGCAGCGCAACACCGCCCCAGTACTTC. Its protein product is CASSATPPQYF.

The chain is built from TRBV4-1 and TRBJ2-3; 7 bases align to TRBD2. Germline trimming cut 0 bases from V and 4 bases from J; bases unmatched to any gene: 7. CDR3 length equals 16 residues. The germline CDR1 and CDR2 sequences are MGHRA and YSYEKL. CDR3 DNA: TGCGCCAGCAGCCAAGAGGCGGGAGTGGGGCCAGATACGCAGTATTTT. Encoded protein: CASSQEAGVGPDTQYF.

The V call is TRBV5-1, the J call TRBJ2-5; the match to TRBD1 covers 8 bases. Germline CDR1 reads SGHRS; CDR2 reads YFSETQ. The CDR3 runs to 15 residues. The J segment lost 1 base and the V segment lost 0 bases, leaving 2 bases of the junction unmatched. CDR3 sequence reads: CASSLGDRRQETQYF. In DNA, the CDR3 is TGCGCCAGCAGCTTGGGGGACAGGCGCCAAGAGACCCAGTACTTC. Supplemented by reference TRBV5-1 and TRBJ2-5, the full variable domain reads KAGVTQTPRYLIKTRGQQVTLSCSPISGHRSVSWYQQTPGQGLQFLFEYFSETQRNKGNFPGRFSGRQFSNSRSEMNVSTLELGDSALYLCASSLGDRRQETQYFGPGTRLLVL.

The genes are TRBV5-1 and TRBJ2-5, with TRBD1 matching 7 bases. Unmatched junction bases numbered 12, after V lost 6 bases and J lost 1 base. Germline CDR1 and CDR2: SGHRS and YFSETQ. The CDR3 extends over 16 amino acids. The DNA of the CDR3 is TGCGCCAGCACTTTCAGGGGGACGAGCCTCCAAGAGACCCAGTACTTC. Its translation: CASTFRGTSLQETQYF.

The rearrangement joins TRBV5-1 to TRBJ2-3; 7 bases are a match to TRBD2. J lost 3 bases, V lost 2 bases, and 9 bases had no gene match. Per germline, CDR1 SGHRS and CDR2 YFSETQ. CDR3 length: 16 residues. The DNA for the CDR3 is TGCGCCAGCAGCTTTCAAACGGGGCGGGGGACAGATACGCAGTATTTT. Translation: CASSFQTGRGTDTQYF.

The chain has TRBV7-2 and TRBJ2-2; TRBD2 agrees at 11 bases. J was trimmed by 7 bases and V by 2 bases; bases with no gene match: 6. Per the germline V gene, CDR1 is SGHTA and CDR2 is FQGNSA. The CDR3 loop spans 16 amino acids. This chain's CDR3 is CASSLILAGAGGELFF. The CDR3 DNA is TGTGCCAGCAGCTTAATACTAGCGGGAGCCGGCGGGGAGCTGTTTTTT.

J is TRBJ1-1 and V is TRBV18; D gene uncertain. The germline gives CDR1 KGHSH, CDR2 LQKENI. The CDR3 runs to 13 residues. V dropped 0 bases and J dropped 3 bases, with 5 bases sitting between them. The CDR3 loop reads CASSPPGDTEAFF. For the CDR3, the DNA is TGTGCCAGCTCACCACCCGGGGACACTGAAGCTTTCTTT.

V and J are TRBV5-3 and TRBJ2-3; the D gene is possibly TRBD2 (5 bases). TRBV5-3 carries the ORF label, with uncertain function. The CDR3 contains 15 residues. Trimming left V 3 bases short and J 0 bases short, with 11 bases between. The CDR3 loop is CARSSTTFSTDTQYF. CDR3 nucleotide sequence: TGTGCCAGAAGCTCGACTACCTTTAGCACAGATACGCAGTATTTT.

The chain is built from TRBV19 and TRBJ2-2; the match to TRBD2 covers 8 bases. Germline lookup yields CDR1 LNHDA and CDR2 SQIVND (reference sequence). V shed 2 bases, J shed 5 bases, and the junction held 7 bases outside the gene matches. The CDR3 loop spans 16 amino acids. CDR3 bases: TGTGCCAGTAGTATAAAGCGGGGGCTAATGACCGGGGAGCTGTTTTTT. Translation: CASSIKRGLMTGELFF.

A few counts support this clone. The chain employs TRBV5-1 and TRBJ1-5, with 8 bases matching TRBD1. J gave up 1 base and V 6 bases, and 9 bases lay outside the gene matches. The V gene's germline CDR1 is SGHRS and CDR2 YFSETQ. This CDR3 has 16 amino acids. CDR3 in DNA: TGCGCCAGCACGAAACTGCAGGGGGCGAGCAATCAGCCCCAGCATTTT. Translated: CASTKLQGASNQPQHF. Full variable domain (missing parts from reference TRBV5-1 and TRBJ1-5): KAGVTQTPRYLIKTRGQQVTLSCSPISGHRSVSWYQQTPGQGLQFLFEYFSETQRNKGNFPGRFSGRQFSNSRSEMNVSTLELGDSALYLCASTKLQGASNQPQHFGDGTRLSIL.